This TCR beta chain was recovered during a study of cytotoxic CD8 clonotypes in ibrutinib-treated CLL. Comment on this clone: Antigen specificity is unknown.

Findings of the study overall: Clonality was elevated at ibrutinib response and had returned toward baseline at progression.

Assay used: immunoSEQ multiplex PCR; TCRdb lists only in-frame clones, some missing. The data contain around 130,000 clones, around 80% of them singletons. V lost 5 bases to trimming and J lost 5 bases, with 9 bases between them. In germline, CDR1 is SQVTM, CDR2 ANQGSEA. The length of the CDR3 is 11 residues. The specimen comprised PBMCs, sampled after 24 months of ibrutinib treatment. The rearrangement joins TRBV29-1 to TRBJ2-5; no reliable D call. The origin of this receptor is a human donor with chronic lymphocytic leukemia. This CDR3 reads CSVRPSETQYF. The CDR3 DNA sequence: TGCAGCGTTAGACCATCGGAGACCCAGTACTTC.